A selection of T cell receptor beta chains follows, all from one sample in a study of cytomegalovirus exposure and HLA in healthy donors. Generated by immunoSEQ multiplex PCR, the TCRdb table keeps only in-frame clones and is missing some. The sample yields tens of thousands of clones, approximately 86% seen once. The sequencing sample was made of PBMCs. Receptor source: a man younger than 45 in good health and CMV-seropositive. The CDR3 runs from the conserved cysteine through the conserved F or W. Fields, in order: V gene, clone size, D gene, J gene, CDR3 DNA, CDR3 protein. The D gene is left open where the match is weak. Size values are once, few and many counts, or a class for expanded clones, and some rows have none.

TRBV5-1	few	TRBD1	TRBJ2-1	TGCGCCAGCACCGGGGGCCTGACAGGGGACGATGAGCAGTTCTTC	CASTGGLTGDDEQFF
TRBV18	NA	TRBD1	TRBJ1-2	TGTGCCAGCTCATCGGACAGGGTGGTTTTTTATGGCTACACCTTC	CASSSDRVVFYGYTF
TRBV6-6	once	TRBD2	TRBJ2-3	TGTGCCAGCAGACGACTAGCGGGGATCACAGATACGCAGTATTTT	CASRRLAGITDTQYF
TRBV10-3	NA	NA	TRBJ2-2	TGTGCCATCAGTGAGGGGCAGTACACCGGGGAGCTGTTTTTT	CAISEGQYTGELFF
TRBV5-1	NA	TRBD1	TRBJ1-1	TGCGCCAGCAGCTACGGACAGGGGGGGGTCACTGAAGCTTTCTTT	CASSYGQGGVTEAFF
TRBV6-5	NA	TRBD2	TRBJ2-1	TGTGCCAGCACCCTCGTAGCGGGAGGGTGGAATGAGCAGTTCTTC	CASTLVAGGWNEQFF
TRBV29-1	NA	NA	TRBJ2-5	TGCAGCGTCGGCCCTAGCGCCCAAGAGACCCAGTACTTC	CSVGPSAQETQYF
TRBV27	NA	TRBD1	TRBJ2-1	TGTGCCAGCAGCCGACCCCCGGACAGGACACTCTTC	CASSRPPDRTLF
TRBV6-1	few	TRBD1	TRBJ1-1	TGTGCCACCGGGACAGGGGTCACTGAAGCTTTCTTT	CATGTGVTEAFF
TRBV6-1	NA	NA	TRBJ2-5	TGTGCCAGCAGTGATCCCACCTTGGGAGAGCAGTACTTC	CASSDPTLGEQYF
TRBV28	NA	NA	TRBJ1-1	TGTGCCAGCAGCCCAGACACTAGGTCCGGCGGTGAAGCTTTCTTT	CASSPDTRSGGEAFF
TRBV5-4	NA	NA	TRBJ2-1	TGTGCCAGCAAGGGGACGGGAGTCTCCTACAATGAGCAGTTCTTC	CASKGTGVSYNEQFF
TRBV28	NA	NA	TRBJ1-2	TGTGCCACCACCGGGGAGCGGACTCCTAACTATGGCTACACCTTC	CATTGERTPNYGYTF
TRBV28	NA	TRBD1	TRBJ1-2	TGTGCCAGCAGTTTATCCTACCTGGGACAGGACAACTATGGCTACACCTTC	CASSLSYLGQDNYGYTF
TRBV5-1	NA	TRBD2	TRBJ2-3	TGCGCCAGCAGACTCTCCGGGGGGACAGATACGCAGTATTTT	CASRLSGGTDTQYF
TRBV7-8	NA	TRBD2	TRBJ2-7	TGTGCCAGCAGCTCCCCAGCGGGAGGGCCTGGTTTAGACGAGCAGTACTTC	CASSSPAGGPGLDEQYF
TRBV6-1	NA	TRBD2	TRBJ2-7	TGTGCCAGCAGTTCGGGACTAGCGGGATTTCCCGAGCAGTACTTC	CASSSGLAGFPEQYF
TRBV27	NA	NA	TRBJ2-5	TGTGCCAGCAGTAAATTCGGGGGTAATCAAGAGACCCAGTACTTC	CASSKFGGNQETQYF
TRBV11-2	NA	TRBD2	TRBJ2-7	TGTGCCAGCAAACTAGCGGGACTCTCCTACGAGCAGTACTTC	CASKLAGLSYEQYF
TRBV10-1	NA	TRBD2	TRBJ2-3	TGCGCCAGCAGTGAAATCGGGACTAGCGGGAGCTGGGCAGATACGCAGTATTTT	CASSEIGTSGSWADTQYF
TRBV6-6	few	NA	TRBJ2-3	TGTGCCAGCAGTCACCCATTGAGTCGGACAGATACGCAGTATTTT	CASSHPLSRTDTQYF
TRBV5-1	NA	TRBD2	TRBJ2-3	TGCGCCAGCAGCTTGGAGAGCGGGAAGGGATCAGATACGCAGTATTTT	CASSLESGKGSDTQYF
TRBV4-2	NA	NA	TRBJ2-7	TGTGCCAGCAGCCAGGGGGGGCAGGGAACTTCTGGGGAGCAGTACTTC	CASSQGGQGTSGEQYF
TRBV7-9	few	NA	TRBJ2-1	TGTGCCAGCAGCCCTACGAGGGATGAGCAGTTCTTC	CASSPTRDEQFF
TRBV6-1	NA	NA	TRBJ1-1	TGTGCCAGCAGGCGCCACGCTGGAGCTGAAGCTTTCTTT	CASRRHAGAEAFF
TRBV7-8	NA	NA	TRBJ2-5	TGTGCCAGCAGTTCGGGTTTACAAGAGACCCAGTACTTC	CASSSGLQETQYF
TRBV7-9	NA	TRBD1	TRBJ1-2	TGTGCCAGCAGCCGGGGACAGGGGGCCGCACAGGGGTCCTACACCTTC	CASSRGQGAAQGSYTF
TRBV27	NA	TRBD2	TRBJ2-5	TGTGCCAGCAGTCCGCGGACTAGCGGGGAGACCCAGTACTTC	CASSPRTSGETQYF
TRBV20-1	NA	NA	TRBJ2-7	TGCAGTGCTGGGACAACTTACGAGCAGTACTTC	CSAGTTYEQYF